The sequence of this T cell receptor (beta chain) was determined in a study of CD8+ T cells in alopecia areata (dated by TCRdb to the late 2010s). Some background on the complete study: The treated patients, all with moderate-to-severe alopecia areata, were enrolled in an open-label pilot trial of oral tofacitinib given at 5 to 10 mg twice daily. Tofacitinib was given for 6 to 18 months, followed by 6 months of follow-up off drug to assess delayed response and recurrence. To study T cell clonal expansion in alopecia areata, the researchers applied high-throughput TCRbeta sequencing to both the C3H/HeJ mouse model and human patients. On the human side, TCRbeta sequencing was run on scalp tissue and on sorted CD4+ and CD8+ peripheral blood T cells from healthy controls and from alopecia areata patients with either patchy or totalis/universalis disease. Biopsies were taken from tofacitinib-treated patients at baseline and at 4 and 24 weeks of treatment, and a later scalp biopsy was taken in several of the tofacitinib-treated patients. Scalp clonality was compared among normal scalp (n=4), patchy alopecia areata scalp (n=8), and alopecia totalis/universalis scalp (n=8). RNA was obtained with the PAXgene miRNA kit for fixed scalp, the miRNeasy kit for PBMCs, and the RNeasy kit for mouse skin. immunoSEQ multiplex PCR using 35 Vbeta forward primers and 13 Jbeta reverse primers was used to amplify TCRbeta CDR3 regions.

Sequences SGHAT (CDR1) and FQNNGV (CDR2) are obtained from the germline V gene. V lost 4 bases and J lost 4 bases; the stretch between them is 13 bases long. CDR3 length: 14 amino acids, cysteine to phenylalanine. Only the CDR3 portion is preserved as DNA: 42 bases, with reading frame beginning at the first base. The library was obtained by the immunoSEQ multiplex PCR assay. RNA was extracted from all samples and reverse transcribed into cDNA as template for TCR sequencing. First-strand cDNA was synthesized using SuperScript III with a 2:1 mix of oligo-dT and random hexamers. Amplification bias was assessed with a synthetic immune receptor repertoire, and residual bias was removed computationally. On the study's bioinformatics: Raw reads were preprocessed to remove errors, and CDR3 was defined according to IMGT conventions as the region from the conserved cysteine to phenylalanine. Clonality was computed by normalizing Shannon entropy by log2 of the number of productive unique TCRs and subtracting the result from 1. Whether each scalp clone was CD4 or CD8 was inferred by checking scalp TCRbeta sequences against the CD4 and CD8 repertoires from sorted blood. TCRdb stores this immuneACCESS table with in-frame sequences only. Part of the clones is absent; in the studies checked, under half of the shortfall reflects unresolved V genes, and no reason is known for the rest. The DNA was the basis for D and trimming; V, J and clone size are from that table. In all, the sample holds approximately 180,000 clones, and 63% of those were seen once. The ten biggest clones cover about 1.7% of the sample.

Overall study results and their limits: Unlike mouse skin, where gammadelta T cells dominate, normal human skin contains resident alphabeta T cells that get sequenced too, which complicates analysis of the scalp TCR repertoire. Compared with mice, TCR sequences shared between patients were less clear, possibly partly because of HLA diversity across the patient population. Lesional scalp, especially in alopecia totalis/universalis, showed higher clonality and more expanded CD8+ clones than normal scalp, suggesting antigenic drive.

The count of this clone is one. What this receptor recognizes is not known. No base qualities exist here, and no much larger clone lies one base off it. In light of the paper, this sample's time point label describes: baseline before oral tofacitinib. Peripheral blood and lesional scalp punch biopsies were obtained from patients with alopecia areata. PBMCs were separated by density centrifugation and stained for CD3, CD4 and CD8, after which CD4+ and CD8+ T cells were sorted on a FACSAria. The sequence is built from TRBV11-2 and TRBJ2-5; a weak D assignment points to TRBD1 (5 bases agree). The sample was CD4+ T cells sorted from blood, taken at week 0. This clonotype originated in a human donor with alopecia areata. The CDR3 has the sequence CASSWTLRRETQYF. The DNA sequence is TGTGCCAGCAGCTGGACACTGCGACGAGAGACCCAGTACTTC.